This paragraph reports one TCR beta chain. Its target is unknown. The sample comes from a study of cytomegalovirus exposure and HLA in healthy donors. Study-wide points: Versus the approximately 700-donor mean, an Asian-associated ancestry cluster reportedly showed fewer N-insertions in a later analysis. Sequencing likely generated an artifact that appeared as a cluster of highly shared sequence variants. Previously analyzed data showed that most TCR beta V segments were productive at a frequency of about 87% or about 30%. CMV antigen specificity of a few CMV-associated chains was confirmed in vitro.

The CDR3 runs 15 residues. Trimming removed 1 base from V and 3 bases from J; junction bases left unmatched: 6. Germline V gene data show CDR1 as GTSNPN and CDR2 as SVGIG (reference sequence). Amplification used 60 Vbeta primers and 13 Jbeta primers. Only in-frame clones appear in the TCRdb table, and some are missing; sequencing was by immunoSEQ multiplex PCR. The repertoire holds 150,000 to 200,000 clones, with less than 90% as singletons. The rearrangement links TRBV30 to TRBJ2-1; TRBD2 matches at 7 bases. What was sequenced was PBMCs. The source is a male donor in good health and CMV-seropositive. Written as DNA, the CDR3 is TGTGCCTGGAGTGAGGGTAGCGGGTACTACAATGAGCAGTTCTTC. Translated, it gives CAWSEGSGYYNEQFF.